Sequencing of this TCR beta chain was carried out in a study of OX40 agonist ivuxolimab in advanced cancers. Study-level results: Averaged across samples, CD8+ T cells carried more expanded clones than CD4+ did.

Points on this clone: What it recognizes is unknown.

V was shortened by 2 bases and J by 4 bases, with 16 bases between the two germline ends. The CDR3 loop spans 15 amino acids. Germline values: CDR1 GTSNPN, CDR2 SVGIG (reference sequence). Repertoires were generated with immunoSEQ multiplex PCR, while TCRdb's copy carries only in-frame clones and drops some. The sample gives 72,000 or so clones, about 85% of which show up once; about 5% is in the top ten. The rearrangement uses TRBV30 and TRBJ2-3; D is perhaps TRBD1 (5 bases). The input for sequencing was CD4+ or CD8+ T cells sorted from blood, taken in a trial of the OX40 agonist ivuxolimab. The TCR originated in an adult with an advanced solid tumor such as melanoma, head and neck, liver or kidney cancer. The CDR3 reads CAWSRGVGGADTQYF. DNA of the CDR3: TGTGCCTGGAGTAGGGGTGTCGGTGGCGCAGATACGCAGTATTTT.